The 29 T cell receptor beta chains below come from one sample, sequenced in a study of post-analysis software for immune sequencing data. Overall study findings and caveats: TRBV5-6, TRBV5-1 and TRBV20-1 were among a handful of TRBV segments more frequent in patients than controls.

Their antigen targets remain unknown. Unique molecular identifiers featured in each of the TCR beta cDNA libraries. Each CDR3 protein is one row after TCRdb ran MiXCR on the PCR reads. The sample yields around 700,000 distinct CDR3 sequences, roughly three fifths seen once. The material sequenced was blood. Receptors originate from a girl aged 2 to 9 with multiple sclerosis.

The CDR3 DNA sequence: TGTGCCAGCAGTTACGCTCTGCCTGGGACAGGGGCGAACACTGAAGCTTTCTTT. It specifies CASSYALPGTGANTEAFF. This sequence joins TRBV6-5 and TRBJ1-1, with 10 bases identical to TRBD1. CDR3 length: 18 amino acids. Germline lookup yields CDR1 MNHEY and CDR2 SVGAGI. Trimming cost V 2 bases and J 1 base; bases outside gene matches: 10.

The CDR3 loop reads CASSGPGQGSSPLHF. CDR3 nucleotide sequence: TGTGCCAGCAGTGGACCGGGACAGGGGAGTTCACCCCTCCACTTT. This chain links TRBV25-1 with TRBJ1-6, with 10 bases aligning to TRBD1. V trimming: 4 bases; J trimming: 9 bases; junction bases outside the gene matches: 6. This CDR3 contains 15 residues. Germline V CDR1 and CDR2: MGHDK, SYGVNS.

The gene calls are TRBV12-3 or TRBV12-4 and TRBJ2-3, with TRBD2 identical over 7 bases. CDR3 length: 14 residues. The ends lost 2 bases at V and 3 bases at J; junction bases unmatched: 2. In nucleotides, the CDR3 is TGTGCCAGCAGTTTAATACTAGCGACAGATACGCAGTATTTT. Amino acid sequence: CASSLILATDTQYF.

The J gene is TRBJ1-5, the V gene TRBV20-1; the D is unclear. With 6 bases removed from V and 2 bases from J, the gap between germline ends came to 11 bases. From germline, CDR1 is DFQATT and CDR2 SNEGSKA (reference sequence). The CDR3 has 13 amino acids. This CDR3 is CSAHEDGNQPQHF. The CDR3 DNA reads TGCAGTGCCCACGAGGACGGCAATCAGCCCCAGCATTTT.

The V and J genes are TRBV7-9 and TRBJ2-5; no firm D call. CDR3 size: 16 residues. In germline, CDR1 is SEHNR, CDR2 FQNEAQ (reference sequence). With 1 base removed from V and 3 bases from J, the gap between germline ends came to 15 bases. CDR3: CASSLETNRLEETQYF. CDR3 bases: TGTGCCAGCAGCTTAGAGACAAACAGACTTGAAGAGACCCAGTACTTC.

This chain joins TRBV5-1 and TRBJ2-7, with 8 bases lining up with TRBD1. Germline assignment: CDR1 SGHRS and CDR2 YFSETQ. This CDR3 spans 14 amino acids. J lost 2 bases, V lost 4 bases, and 5 bases had no gene match. The CDR3 DNA reads as TGCGCCAGCAGCCCGGACAGGGAGACCTACGAGCAGTACTTC. This sequence encodes CASSPDRETYEQYF. The full variable domain, in which reference TRBV5-1 and TRBJ2-7 provide the parts outside the CDR3, is KAGVTQTPRYLIKTRGQQVTLSCSPISGHRSVSWYQQTPGQGLQFLFEYFSETQRNKGNFPGRFSGRQFSNSRSEMNVSTLELGDSALYLCASSPDRETYEQYFGPGTRLTVT.

This chain uses TRBV4-3 with TRBJ2-5, with 7 nucleotides matching TRBD2. The CDR3 has 17 residues. The trim removed 4 bases at V and 0 bases at J, leaving 11 bases unmatched. Germline loops: CDR1 LGHNA, CDR2 YSLEER. The CDR3 is CASSPQDGREYQETQYF. The CDR3 DNA reads TGCGCCAGCAGCCCTCAAGATGGGCGGGAGTACCAAGAGACCCAGTACTTC.

This clonotype was seen only a few times. The CDR3 loop reads CASSDATPSYEQYF. CDR3 nucleotide sequence: TGCGCCAGCAGCGACGCGACACCATCCTACGAGCAGTACTTC. The V gene is TRBV5-1, the J gene TRBJ2-7; D is uncertain. CDR3 length: 14 residues. The germline V and J ends were trimmed by 4 bases and 1 base, with 12 bases remaining between them. Germline V gives CDR1 SGHRS, CDR2 YFSETQ.

The gene calls are TRBV11-2 and TRBJ2-5; TRBD1 is a possible D gene (5 bases). V was cut by 5 bases and J by 2 bases, with 15 bases left in between. Germline-derived CDR1 and CDR2 are SGHAT and FQNNGV. CDR3 length: 15 residues. DNA of the CDR3: TGTGCCAGCAGCCCAAGCTGGGGCCGTCAAGAGACCCAGTACTTC. Its translation: CASSPSWGRQETQYF.

This clonotype was found a few times. J is TRBJ1-2 and V is TRBV5-5; TRBD1 might be the D (5 bases). The ends were cut back, 0 bases at V and 5 bases at J, with 14 bases in the middle. The germline V gene encodes CDR1 SGHKS and CDR2 YYEKEE (reference sequence). The CDR3 contains 15 residues. The CDR3 nucleotides are TGTGCCAGCAGCTTGGCCTCGGGGGGAACTTATGGCTACACCTTC. Protein sequence: CASSLASGGTYGYTF.

The chain uses TRBV7-9 and TRBJ1-2, with D possibly being TRBD1 (5 bases). V was shortened by 5 bases and J by 2 bases, with 15 bases between the two germline ends. CDR1 SEHNR and CDR2 FQNEAQ come from the germline V gene (reference sequence). CDR3 length: 15 residues. This chain's CDR3 is CASSPKLTGNYGYTF. CDR3 DNA sequence: TGTGCCAGCAGCCCTAAACTTACAGGAAACTATGGCTACACCTTC.

The CDR3 sequence is CASSSTGAYGYTF. The DNA of the CDR3 is TGTGCCAGCAGCTCAACAGGAGCTTATGGCTACACCTTC. The rearrangement links TRBV7-2 to TRBJ1-2; TRBD1 is a possible D gene (5 bases). V was cut by 4 bases and J by 5 bases, with 11 bases left in between. CDR1 and CDR2 from the germline V gene are SGHTA and FQGNSA. The CDR3 sequence is 13 residues long.

The V and J genes are TRBV29-1 and TRBJ2-5; tentatively, D is TRBD1 (9 bases). The CDR3 totals 17 residues. The V gene lost 4 bases and the J gene lost 4 bases, with 25 bases spanning the gap. CDR1 SQVTM and CDR2 ANQGSEA come from the germline V gene. The CDR3 DNA sequence: TGCAGCGTTGGGGACAGGGTGGGAGCGGGAGCGGCAGAGACCCAGTACTTC. Translating it yields CSVGDRVGAGAAETQYF.

The V call is TRBV4-3, the J call TRBJ1-1; D remains unclear. Germline lookup yields CDR1 LGHNA and CDR2 YSLEER. The CDR3 extends over 13 amino acids. Trimming left V 1 base short and J 1 base short, with 4 bases between. CDR3 nucleotide sequence: TGCGCCAGCAGCCAAGTTCAGAACACTGAAGCTTTCTTT. Amino acids: CASSQVQNTEAFF.

V usage is TRBV5-1 and J usage is TRBJ2-7; 11 bases map to TRBD1. The V gene end was trimmed by 1 base and the J gene end by 5 bases; junction bases not matched to a gene: 5. The CDR3 length is 15 residues. The germline CDR1 and CDR2 sequences are SGHRS and YFSETQ. The DNA for the CDR3 is TGCGCCAGCAGCTTGTTAGGACAGGGGGCCGACGAGCAGTACTTC. Translated, it gives CASSLLGQGADEQYF.

CDR3 sequence (DNA): TGTGCCAGCAGCTTGGGATTAGACACGGGGTACCAAGAGACCCAGTACTTC. Residues: CASSLGLDTGYQETQYF. The J gene is TRBJ2-5, the V gene TRBV5-5; the D gene is possibly TRBD2 (5 bases). From germline, CDR1 is SGHKS and CDR2 YYEKEE (reference sequence). Between the trimmed V and J ends, which lost 0 bases and 0 bases, there was a span of 15 bases. The CDR3 contains 17 residues.

The table lists this clonotype with a few counts. This rearrangement joins TRBV5-6 to TRBJ2-7, with a possible D match to TRBD2 (5 bases). Trimming removed 1 base at V and 4 bases at J, with 12 bases between. The CDR3 spans 14 residues. CDR1 is SGHDT, CDR2 YYEEEE, per germline. Here the CDR3 reads CASSLFGSGYEQYF. For the CDR3, the DNA is TGTGCCAGCAGCTTGTTCGGCAGCGGTTACGAGCAGTACTTC.

The J gene is TRBJ2-5, the V gene TRBV12-5; no clear D gene. The CDR3 totals 13 residues. The ends were cut back, 6 bases at V and 0 bases at J, with 8 bases in the middle. Germline CDR1 reads LGHNT; CDR2 reads FRNRAP. CDR3 amino acids: CASGPQYQETQYF. In nucleotides, the CDR3 is TGTGCTAGTGGCCCACAGTACCAAGAGACCCAGTACTTC.

The J gene is TRBJ2-4, the V gene TRBV29-1, with D maybe TRBD2 (6 bases). Trimming shortened V by 4 bases and J by 0 bases, and 22 bases separated the two germline ends. The CDR3 has 18 amino acids. Germline assignment: CDR1 SQVTM and CDR2 ANQGSEA. The chain's CDR3 is CSVGNPGQGLLAKNIQYF. The CDR3, as DNA: TGCAGCGTTGGGAATCCGGGCCAGGGACTGTTAGCCAAAAACATTCAGTACTTC.

This chain uses TRBV2 with TRBJ2-1, with TRBD2 as a possible D gene (6 bases). The germline V gene encodes CDR1 SNHLY and CDR2 FYNNEI. The CDR3 extends over 13 amino acids. V was pared by 11 bases and J by 5 bases, with 16 bases between. The CDR3 sequence is CAGLADSNNEQFF. DNA of the CDR3: TGTGCCGGATTAGCGGACTCTAACAATGAGCAGTTCTTC.

This clonotype was seen a few times. The V gene is TRBV12-3 or TRBV12-4, the J gene TRBJ1-1, with D perhaps matching TRBD1 (5 bases). The V end was cut by 4 bases, the J end by 0 bases, with 12 bases between. CDR3 length equals 15 residues. CDR3 amino acids: CASSSPPTVNTEAFF. The DNA of the CDR3 is TGTGCCAGCAGTTCGCCCCCGACAGTGAACACTGAAGCTTTCTTT.

The chain is built from TRBV6-6 and TRBJ1-1, with 7 bases that match TRBD1. Germline-derived CDR1 and CDR2 are MNHNY and SVGAGI (reference sequence). The CDR3 loop spans 15 amino acids. Unmatched junction bases numbered 6, after V lost 4 bases and J lost 1 base. CDR3 DNA sequence: TGTGCCAGCAGTTTCGACAGGGACGGGAACACTGAAGCTTTCTTT. It is translated as CASSFDRDGNTEAFF.

The chain carries TRBV20-1 and TRBJ2-1; D might be TRBD1 or TRBD2, each matching 5 bases. CDR1 is DFQATT and CDR2 is SNEGSKA in the germline V gene (reference sequence). V was trimmed by 4 bases and J by 6 bases, leaving 16 bases between them. The CDR3 spans 14 residues. CDR3 residues: CSATGSGPFNEQFF. Here the CDR3 DNA reads TGCAGTGCTACCGGGTCGGGGCCCTTCAATGAGCAGTTCTTC.

V usage is TRBV29-1 and J usage is TRBJ2-5; weak D call: TRBD2 (5 bases). Trimming left V 4 bases short and J 2 bases short, with 14 bases between. CDR1 SQVTM and CDR2 ANQGSEA come from the germline V gene. This CDR3 spans 14 amino acids. CDR3 nucleotides: TGCAGCGTTGCCAGGTCTGGGAGTCAAGAGACCCAGTACTTC. Its translation: CSVARSGSQETQYF.

The chain uses TRBV27 and TRBJ1-2; TRBD1 agrees at 9 bases. Losses at the gene ends were 6 bases for V and 4 bases for J; bases not matched to a gene: 9. In germline, CDR1 is MNHEY, CDR2 SMNVEV (reference sequence). This CDR3 is built from 15 residues. The CDR3 spells CASRVTGTGTYGYTF. The CDR3 DNA follows: TGTGCCAGCAGGGTAACCGGGACAGGGACCTATGGCTACACCTTC.

V gene TRBV6-2 or TRBV6-3 combines with J gene TRBJ2-5, with a weak D call TRBD1 (6 bases). CDR1 is MNHEY, CDR2 SVGEGT, per germline. The CDR3 length is 13 residues. V dropped 8 bases and J dropped 7 bases, with 17 bases sitting between them. CDR3 coding DNA: TGTGCCAGCGCCACAGGGAGCAGTAGGACCCAGTACTTC. Amino acids: CASATGSSRTQYF.

The V and J genes are TRBV6-2 or TRBV6-3 and TRBJ2-2, with D uncertain. V shed 4 bases and J shed 1 base, with 4 bases lying between them. Germline values: CDR1 MNHEY, CDR2 SVGEGT. This CDR3 has 13 residues. The CDR3 DNA sequence: TGTGCCAGCAGTTGGGGGAACACCGGGGAGCTGTTTTTT. This sequence encodes CASSWGNTGELFF.

This sequence joins TRBV4-1 and TRBJ2-4; D unresolved. The CDR3 sequence is 15 residues long. From germline, CDR1 is MGHRA and CDR2 YSYEKL. Deletions cut 0 bases from V and 4 bases from J, with 10 bases between. DNA for the CDR3: TGCGCCAGCAGCCAAGAATGGACGGATAAAAACATTCAGTACTTC. It is translated as CASSQEWTDKNIQYF.

The chain joins TRBV10-3 to TRBJ2-1; D perhaps matches TRBD2 (5 bases). Germline V gene sequence: CDR1 ENHRY, CDR2 SYGVKD. The ends were cut back, 6 bases at V and 0 bases at J, with 15 bases in the middle. This CDR3 comprises 16 residues. Here the CDR3 DNA reads TGTGCCATCAGCCGTGAGGAGGCCCTCTCCTACAATGAGCAGTTCTTC. It specifies CAISREEALSYNEQFF.